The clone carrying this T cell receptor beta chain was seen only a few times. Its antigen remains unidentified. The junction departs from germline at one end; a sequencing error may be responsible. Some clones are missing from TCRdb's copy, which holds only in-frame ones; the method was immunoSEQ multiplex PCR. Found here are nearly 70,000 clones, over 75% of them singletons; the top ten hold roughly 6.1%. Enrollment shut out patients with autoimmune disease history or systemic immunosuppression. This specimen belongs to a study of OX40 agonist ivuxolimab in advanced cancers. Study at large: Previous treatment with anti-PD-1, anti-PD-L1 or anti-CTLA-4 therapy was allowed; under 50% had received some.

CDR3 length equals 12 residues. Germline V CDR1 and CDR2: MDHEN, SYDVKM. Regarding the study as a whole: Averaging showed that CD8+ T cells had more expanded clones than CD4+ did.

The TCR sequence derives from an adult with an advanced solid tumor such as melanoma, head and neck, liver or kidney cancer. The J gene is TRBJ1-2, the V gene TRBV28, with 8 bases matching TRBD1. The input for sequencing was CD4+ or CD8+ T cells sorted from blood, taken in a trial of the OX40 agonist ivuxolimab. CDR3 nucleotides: TGTGCCAGCAGTCTTCGACAGGGGTTAAACGCCTTC. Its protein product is CASSLRQGLNAF.